The present TCR beta chain was sequenced within a study of blood T cell repertoires in COVID-19. Study-wide context: Samples of COVID-19 (acute and convalescent) were obtained from the United States, Italy and Spain. Nucleic acid was either cDNA or gDNA, and it came from T cells, B-cell-depleted T cells, or PBMCs.

Original methodology: Amplification of reference gene primers was used by the study to estimate nucleated cell counts. The assay was immunoSEQ multiplex PCR, and TCRdb's table has in-frame clones only and misses some. V and J calls and clone size come straight from that table; D and trimming were deduced from the DNA. The repertoire has about 38,000 clones, nearly 90% of them found once; the top ten carry 30% to 40%. The CDR3 has 15 residues. Germline CDR1 is SGHTA and CDR2 is FQGNSA. Trimming stripped 2 bases from V and 0 bases from J, with 8 bases between. This receptor was taken from a man in his sixties or seventies with active COVID-19. V is TRBV7-2 and J is TRBJ2-1; tentative D call: TRBD1 (6 bases). Material: peripheral blood. The DNA for the CDR3 is TGTGCCAGCAGCTTACAGGACAGCTCCTACAATGAGCAGTTCTTC. Its protein is CASSLQDSSYNEQFF.